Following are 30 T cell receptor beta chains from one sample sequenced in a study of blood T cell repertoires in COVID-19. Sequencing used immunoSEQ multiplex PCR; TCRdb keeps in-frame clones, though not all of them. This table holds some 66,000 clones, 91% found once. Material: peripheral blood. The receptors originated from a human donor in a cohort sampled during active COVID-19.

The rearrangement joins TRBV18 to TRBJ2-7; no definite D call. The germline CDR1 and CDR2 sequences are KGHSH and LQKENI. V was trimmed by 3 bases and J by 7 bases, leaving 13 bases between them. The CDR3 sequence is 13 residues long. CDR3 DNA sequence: TGTGCCAGCTCACCCGCGGCGGATAGGGAGCAGTACTTC. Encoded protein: CASSPAADREQYF.

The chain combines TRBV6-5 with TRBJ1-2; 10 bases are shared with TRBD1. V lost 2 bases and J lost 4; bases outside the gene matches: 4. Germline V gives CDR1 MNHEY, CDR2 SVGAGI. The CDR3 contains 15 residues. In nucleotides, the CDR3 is TGTGCCAGCAGTTACACGCGGGACAGGGGCTATGGCTACACCTTC. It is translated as CASSYTRDRGYGYTF.

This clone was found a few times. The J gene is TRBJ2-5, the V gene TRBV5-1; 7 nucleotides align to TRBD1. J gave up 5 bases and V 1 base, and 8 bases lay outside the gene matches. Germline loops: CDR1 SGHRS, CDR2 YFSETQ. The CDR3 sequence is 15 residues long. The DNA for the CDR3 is TGCGCCAGCAGCTTGAGCTCGGGACAGATGGAGACCCAGTACTTC. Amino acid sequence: CASSLSSGQMETQYF.

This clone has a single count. CDR3 amino acids: CASIPGGSGIQPQHF. In DNA, the CDR3 is TGTGCCAGCATTCCTGGCGGTTCCGGGATTCAGCCCCAGCATTTT. This chain joins TRBV28 and TRBJ1-5, with D unresolved. The CDR3 has 15 amino acids. Germline-derived CDR1 and CDR2 are MDHEN and SYDVKM. With 7 bases removed from V and 6 bases from J, the gap between germline ends came to 19 bases.

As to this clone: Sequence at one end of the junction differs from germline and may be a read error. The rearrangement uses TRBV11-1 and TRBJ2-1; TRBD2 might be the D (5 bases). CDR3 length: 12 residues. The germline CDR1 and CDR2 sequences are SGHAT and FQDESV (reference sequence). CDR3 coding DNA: TGTGCCAGCAGGTTAGGACTGGAAGAGCAGTTCTTC. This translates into CASRLGLEEQFF.

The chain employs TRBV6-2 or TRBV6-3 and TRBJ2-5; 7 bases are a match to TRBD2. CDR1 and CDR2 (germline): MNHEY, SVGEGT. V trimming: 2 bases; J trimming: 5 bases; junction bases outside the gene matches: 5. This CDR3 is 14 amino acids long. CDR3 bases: TGTGCCAGCAGTTACCGGGGAGGGCTGGAGACCCAGTACTTC. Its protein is CASSYRGGLETQYF.

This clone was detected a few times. This CDR3 is CASSNRDRGDQPQHF. CDR3 DNA sequence: TGTGCCAGCAGTAACCGGGACAGGGGGGATCAGCCCCAGCATTTT. The V call is TRBV28, the J call TRBJ1-5; 11 nucleotides align to TRBD1. Germline loops: CDR1 MDHEN, CDR2 SYDVKM. The junction had 5 bases not matched to a gene; V was cut back by 5 bases and J by 5 bases. The CDR3 has 15 amino acids. The complete variable domain, with remaining parts taken from reference TRBV28 and TRBJ1-5, reads DVKVTQSSRYLVKRTGEKVFLECVQDMDHENMFWYRQDPGLGLRLIYFSYDVKMKEKGDIPEGYSVSREKKERFSLILESASTNQTSMYLCASSNRDRGDQPQHFGDGTRLSIL.

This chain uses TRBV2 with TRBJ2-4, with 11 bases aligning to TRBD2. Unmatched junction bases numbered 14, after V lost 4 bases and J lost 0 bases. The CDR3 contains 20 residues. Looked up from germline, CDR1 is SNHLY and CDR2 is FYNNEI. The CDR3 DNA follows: TGTGCCAGCAGTGTAAACCACGTAGCGGGGGGGCGGTTAGCCAAAAACATTCAGTACTTC. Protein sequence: CASSVNHVAGGRLAKNIQYF.

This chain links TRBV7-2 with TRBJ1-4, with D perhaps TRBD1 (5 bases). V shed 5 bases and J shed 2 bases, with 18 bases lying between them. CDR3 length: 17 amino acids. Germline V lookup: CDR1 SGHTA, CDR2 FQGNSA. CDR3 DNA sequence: TGTGCCAGCAGCGATTTTCACGGGGAGGGGACTAATGAAAAACTGTTTTTT. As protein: CASSDFHGEGTNEKLFF.

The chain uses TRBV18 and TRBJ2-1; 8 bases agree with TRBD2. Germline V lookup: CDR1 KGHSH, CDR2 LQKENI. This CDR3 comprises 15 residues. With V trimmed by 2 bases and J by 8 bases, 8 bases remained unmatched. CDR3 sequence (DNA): TGTGCCAGCTCACCATCTGCGGGAGGTGTCGATGAGCAGTTCTTC. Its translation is CASSPSAGGVDEQFF.

CDR3 nucleotides: TGTGCCAGCAGTACTCCAAATTCCTACGAGCAGTACTTC. Residues: CASSTPNSYEQYF. The chain couples TRBV6-2 or TRBV6-3 to TRBJ2-7, with D unresolved. The CDR3 is 13 residues long. Per the germline V gene, CDR1 is MNHEY and CDR2 is SVGEGT. Trimming pared 5 bases from V and 1 base from J, leaving 9 bases between.

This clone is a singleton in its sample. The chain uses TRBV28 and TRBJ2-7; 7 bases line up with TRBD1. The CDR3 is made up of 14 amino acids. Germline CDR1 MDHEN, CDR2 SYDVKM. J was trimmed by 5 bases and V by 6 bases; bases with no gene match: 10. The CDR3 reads CASSRRGGRNEQYF. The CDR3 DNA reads TGTGCCAGCAGCCGACGAGGGGGCAGGAACGAGCAGTACTTC.

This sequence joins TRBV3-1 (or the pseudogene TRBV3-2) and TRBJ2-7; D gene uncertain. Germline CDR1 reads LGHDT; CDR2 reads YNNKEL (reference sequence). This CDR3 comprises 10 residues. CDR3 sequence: CAAPRVEQYF. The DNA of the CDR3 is TGTGCTGCGCCTCGGGTCGAGCAGTACTTC.

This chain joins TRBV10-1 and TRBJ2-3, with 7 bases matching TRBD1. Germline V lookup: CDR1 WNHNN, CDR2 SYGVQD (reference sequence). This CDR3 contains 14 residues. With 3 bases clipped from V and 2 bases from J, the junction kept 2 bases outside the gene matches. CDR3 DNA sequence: TGCGCCAGCAGTGATGGACAGGTCACAGATACGCAGTATTTT. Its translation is CASSDGQVTDTQYF.

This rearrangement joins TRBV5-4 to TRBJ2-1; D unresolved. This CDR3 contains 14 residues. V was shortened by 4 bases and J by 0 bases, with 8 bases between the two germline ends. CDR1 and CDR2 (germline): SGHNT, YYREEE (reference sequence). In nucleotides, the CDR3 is TGTGCCAGCAGCCGCAGAAGCTCCTACAATGAGCAGTTCTTC. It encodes CASSRRSSYNEQFF. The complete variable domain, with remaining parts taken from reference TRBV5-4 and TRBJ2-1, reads ETGVTQSPTHLIKTRGQQVTLRCSSQSGHNTVSWYQQALGQGPQFIFQYYREEENGRGNFPPRFSGLQFPNYSSELNVNALELDDSALYLCASSRRSSYNEQFFGPGTRLTVL.

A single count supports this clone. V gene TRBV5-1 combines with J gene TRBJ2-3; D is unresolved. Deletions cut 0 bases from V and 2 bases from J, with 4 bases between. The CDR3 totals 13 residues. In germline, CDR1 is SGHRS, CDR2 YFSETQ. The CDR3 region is CASSLGATDTQYF. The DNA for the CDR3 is TGCGCCAGCAGCTTGGGGGCCACAGATACGCAGTATTTT.

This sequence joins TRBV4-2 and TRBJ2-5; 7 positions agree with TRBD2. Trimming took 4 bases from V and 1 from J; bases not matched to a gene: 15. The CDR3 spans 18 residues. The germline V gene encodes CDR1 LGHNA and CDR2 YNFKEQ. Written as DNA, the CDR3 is TGTGCCAGCAGCCGAACATTCCGGGGGGAGACCCCCCAAGAGACCCAGTACTTC. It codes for CASSRTFRGETPQETQYF.

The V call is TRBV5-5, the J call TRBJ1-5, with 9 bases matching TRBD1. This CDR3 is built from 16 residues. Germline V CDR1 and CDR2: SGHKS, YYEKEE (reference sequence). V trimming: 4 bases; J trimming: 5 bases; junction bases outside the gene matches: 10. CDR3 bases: TGTGCCAGCAGCCTAGAATGGACAGGGGTTGATCAGCCCCAGCATTTT. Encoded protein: CASSLEWTGVDQPQHF.

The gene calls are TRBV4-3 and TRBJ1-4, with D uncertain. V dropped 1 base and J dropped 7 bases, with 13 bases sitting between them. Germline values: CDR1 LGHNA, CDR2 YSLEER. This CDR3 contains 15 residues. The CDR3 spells CASSQAFAVGEKLFF. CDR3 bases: TGCGCCAGCAGCCAAGCCTTCGCGGTAGGTGAAAAACTGTTTTTT.

The CDR3 is CASSSSTSTEQFF. In DNA form, the CDR3 reads TGTGCCAGCAGTTCCTCGACTAGTACTGAGCAGTTCTTC. This chain connects TRBV12-3 or TRBV12-4 to TRBJ2-1, with a tentative D call TRBD2 (6 bases). Trimming shortened V by 4 bases and J by 9 bases, and 13 bases separated the two germline ends. The CDR3 sequence is 13 residues long.

The CDR3 sequence: CASSDMRQGTLWDTEAFF. For the CDR3, the DNA is TGCGCCAGCAGTGATATGCGGCAGGGTACCTTGTGGGACACTGAAGCTTTCTTT. The chain employs TRBV10-2 and TRBJ1-1; D is possibly TRBD1 (5 bases). V was trimmed by 3 bases and J by 3 bases, leaving 23 bases between them. The CDR3 sequence is 18 residues long. Germline V lookup: CDR1 WSHSY, CDR2 SAAADI.

CDR3 nucleotide sequence: TGCGCCAGCAGCCTGGCCATCGGGACACAATACCAAGAGACCCAGTACTTC. The encoded protein is CASSLAIGTQYQETQYF. The V gene is TRBV5-1, the J gene TRBJ2-5; D perhaps matches TRBD1 (6 bases). This CDR3 contains 17 residues. CDR1 is SGHRS and CDR2 is YFSETQ in the germline V gene. V was shortened by 4 bases and J by 0 bases, with 19 bases between the two germline ends.

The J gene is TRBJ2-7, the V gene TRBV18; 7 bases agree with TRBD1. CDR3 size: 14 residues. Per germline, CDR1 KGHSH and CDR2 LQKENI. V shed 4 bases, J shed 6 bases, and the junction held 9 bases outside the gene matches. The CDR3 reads CASSLPQQGSEQYF. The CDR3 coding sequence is TGTGCCAGCTCACTGCCCCAACAGGGGAGCGAGCAGTACTTC.

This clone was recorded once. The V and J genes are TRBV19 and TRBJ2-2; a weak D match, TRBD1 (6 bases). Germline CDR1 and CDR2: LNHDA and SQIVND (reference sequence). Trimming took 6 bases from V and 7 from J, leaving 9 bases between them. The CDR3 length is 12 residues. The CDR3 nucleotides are TGTGCCAGTAGCAGGGGATTCGGGGAGCTGTTTTTT. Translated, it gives CASSRGFGELFF.

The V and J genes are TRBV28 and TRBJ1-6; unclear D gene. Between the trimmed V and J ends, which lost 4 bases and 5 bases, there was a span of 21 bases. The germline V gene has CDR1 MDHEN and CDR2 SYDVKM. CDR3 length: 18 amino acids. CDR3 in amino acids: CASSSSQILSQDNSPLHF. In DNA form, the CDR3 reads TGTGCCAGCAGTTCATCTCAGATCCTCTCCCAAGATAATTCACCCCTCCACTTT.

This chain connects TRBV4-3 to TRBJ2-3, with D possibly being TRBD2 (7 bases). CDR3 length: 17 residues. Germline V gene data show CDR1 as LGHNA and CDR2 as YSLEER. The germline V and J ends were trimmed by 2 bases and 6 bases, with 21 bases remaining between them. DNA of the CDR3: TGCGCCAGCAGCCAAATTTTGGGTCGAGGGGGGGGTGATACGCAGTATTTT. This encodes CASSQILGRGGGDTQYF.

Written as DNA, the CDR3 is TGTGCCAGCAGCTCGCAAACTAGCGGGGGGGTGGATACGCAGTATTTT. Protein sequence: CASSSQTSGGVDTQYF. The chain combines TRBV7-3 with TRBJ2-3, with 13 bases that match TRBD2. The CDR3 consists of 16 residues. Germline CDR1 and CDR2: SGHTA and FQGTGA. The ends lost 4 bases at V and 6 bases at J; junction bases unmatched: 7.

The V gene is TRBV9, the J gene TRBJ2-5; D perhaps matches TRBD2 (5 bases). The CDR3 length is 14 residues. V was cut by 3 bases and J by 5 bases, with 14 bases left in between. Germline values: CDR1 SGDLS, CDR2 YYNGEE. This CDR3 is CASSARPGLETQYF. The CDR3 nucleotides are TGTGCCAGCAGCGCTCGGCCGGGGTTGGAGACCCAGTACTTC.

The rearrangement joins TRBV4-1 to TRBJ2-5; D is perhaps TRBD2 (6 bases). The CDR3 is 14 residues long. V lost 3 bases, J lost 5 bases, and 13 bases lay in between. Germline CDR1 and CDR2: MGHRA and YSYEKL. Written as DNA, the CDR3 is TGCGCCAGCAGCCATGACCCGGAGGGTGAGACCCAGTACTTC. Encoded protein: CASSHDPEGETQYF.

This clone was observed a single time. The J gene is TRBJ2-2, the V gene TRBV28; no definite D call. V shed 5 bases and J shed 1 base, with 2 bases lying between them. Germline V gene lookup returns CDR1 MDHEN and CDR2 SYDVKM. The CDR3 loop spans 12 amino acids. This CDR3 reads CASSLNTGELFF. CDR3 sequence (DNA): TGTGCCAGCAGTCTGAACACCGGGGAGCTGTTTTTT.